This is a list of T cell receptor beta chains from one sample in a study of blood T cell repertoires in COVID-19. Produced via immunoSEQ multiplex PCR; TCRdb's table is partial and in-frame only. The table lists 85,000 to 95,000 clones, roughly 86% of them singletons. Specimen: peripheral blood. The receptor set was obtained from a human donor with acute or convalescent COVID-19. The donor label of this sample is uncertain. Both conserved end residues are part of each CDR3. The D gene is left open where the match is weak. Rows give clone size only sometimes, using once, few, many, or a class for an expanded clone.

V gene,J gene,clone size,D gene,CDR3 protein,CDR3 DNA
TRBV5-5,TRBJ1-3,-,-,CASSLGQGRSGNTIYF,TGTGCCAGCAGCTTGGGGCAGGGGCGCTCTGGAAACACCATATATTTT
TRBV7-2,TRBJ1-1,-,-,CASSLLGTMNTEAFF,TGTGCCAGCAGCTTATTGGGGACAATGAACACTGAAGCTTTCTTT
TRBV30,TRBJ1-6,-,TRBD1,CAWSLGRGPDSPLHF,TGTGCCTGGAGTCTGGGCAGGGGGCCGGATTCACCCCTCCACTTT
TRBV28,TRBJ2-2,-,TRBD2,CASFIRGGDGELFF,TGTGCCAGCTTCATTCGGGGGGGCGACGGGGAGCTGTTTTTT
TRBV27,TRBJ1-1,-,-,CASSLPPQGPMNTEAFF,TGTGCCAGCAGTTTACCCCCACAGGGCCCTATGAACACTGAAGCTTTCTTT
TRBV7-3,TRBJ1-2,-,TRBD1,CASSLDRDLLGGYTF,TGTGCCAGCAGCTTAGACAGGGACCTGCTAGGTGGCTACACCTTC
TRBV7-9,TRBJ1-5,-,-,CASSFTGGLSNQPQHF,TGTGCCAGCAGTTTCACAGGTGGGCTTAGCAATCAGCCCCAGCATTTT
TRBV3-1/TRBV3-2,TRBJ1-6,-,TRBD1,CASSQVAGGLNSPLHF,TGTGCCAGCAGCCAAGTTGCAGGGGGCCTTAATTCACCCCTCCACTTT
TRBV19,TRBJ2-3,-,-,CASSLNGDTQYF,TGTGCCAGTAGTCTCAACGGGGATACGCAGTATTTT
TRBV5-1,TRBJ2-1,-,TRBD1,CASSLDRGSYNEQFF,TGCGCCAGCAGCTTGGACAGGGGCAGTTACAATGAGCAGTTCTTC
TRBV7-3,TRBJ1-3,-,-,CASSLMAASSGNTIYF,TGTGCCAGCAGCTTAATGGCCGCAAGCTCTGGAAACACCATATATTTT
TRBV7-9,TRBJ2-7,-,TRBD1,CASSGPDRVGYEQYF,TGTGCCAGCAGCGGCCCGGACAGGGTTGGCTACGAGCAGTACTTC
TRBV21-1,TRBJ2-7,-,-,CASSIPKGDYEQYF,TGTGCCAGCAGCATACCGAAGGGAGACTACGAGCAGTACTTC
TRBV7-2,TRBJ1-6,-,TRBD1,CASSLETGVDNSPLHF,TGTGCCAGCAGCTTAGAAACAGGGGTGGATAATTCACCCCTCCACTTT
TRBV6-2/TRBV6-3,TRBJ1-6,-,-,CASSLLESVVNSPLHF,TGTGCCAGCAGTTTATTAGAGTCGGTGGTGAATTCACCCCTCCACTTT
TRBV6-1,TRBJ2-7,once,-,CASSGGGDRSSYEQYF,TGTGCCAGCAGTGGGGGAGGGGACAGGAGCTCCTACGAGCAGTACTTC
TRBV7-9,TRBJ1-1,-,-,CASSQGLYTEAFF,TGTGCCAGCAGTCAGGGCCTTTACACTGAAGCTTTCTTT
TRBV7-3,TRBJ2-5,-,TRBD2,CASSLKVGGAVETQYF,TGTGCCAGCAGCTTAAAGGTCGGGGGGGCCGTAGAGACCCAGTACTTC
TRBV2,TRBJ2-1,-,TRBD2,CASSDGTSENEQFF,TGTGCCAGCAGTGATGGGACTAGTGAAAATGAGCAGTTCTTC
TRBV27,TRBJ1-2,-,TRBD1,CASRRITGTVPPYGYTF,TGTGCCAGCAGGAGGATAACGGGGACAGTTCCGCCCTATGGCTACACCTTC
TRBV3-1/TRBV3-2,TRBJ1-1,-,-,CASSQRPFRGAEAFF,TGTGCCAGCAGCCAAAGGCCTTTCCGGGGGGCTGAAGCTTTCTTT
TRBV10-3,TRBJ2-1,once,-,CATHRDTSYNEQFF,TGTGCCACCCACCGGGACACCTCCTACAATGAGCAGTTCTTC
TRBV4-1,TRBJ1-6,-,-,CASSQDMRQGSSYNSPLHF,TGCGCCAGCAGCCAAGATATGAGGCAGGGGAGCTCCTATAATTCACCCCTCCACTTT
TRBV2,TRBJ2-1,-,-,CASSEYGRGGSNEQFF,TGTGCCAGCAGCGAATATGGCAGGGGCGGTAGCAATGAGCAGTTCTTC
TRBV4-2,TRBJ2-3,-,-,CASRTEGSGTDTQYF,TGTGCCAGCAGGACCGAAGGGAGCGGAACAGATACGCAGTATTTT
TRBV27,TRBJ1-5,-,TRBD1,CASSRQGSNQPQHF,TGTGCCAGCAGTCGACAGGGGAGCAATCAGCCCCAGCATTTT
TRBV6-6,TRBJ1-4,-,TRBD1,CASSYGQGRPEKLFF,TGTGCCAGCAGTTACGGACAGGGCCGGCCCGAAAAACTGTTTTTT
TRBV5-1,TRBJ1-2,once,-,CASSLGRGGYTF,TGCGCCAGCAGCTTGGGGAGAGGGGGCTACACCTTC
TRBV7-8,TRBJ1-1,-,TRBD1,CASSSRRRTGYTEAFF,TGTGCCAGCAGCTCTAGGCGTCGGACAGGGTACACTGAAGCTTTCTTT
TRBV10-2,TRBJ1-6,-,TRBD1,CASSTGQGNSPLHF,TGCGCCAGCAGTACTGGACAGGGCAATTCACCCCTCCACTTT
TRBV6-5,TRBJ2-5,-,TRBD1,CASHVRDRGETQYF,TGTGCCAGCCACGTCCGGGACAGGGGAGAGACCCAGTACTTC
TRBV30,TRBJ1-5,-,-,CAWSGRRGTQHF,TGTGCCTGGAGTGGACGAAGGGGTACCCAGCATTTT
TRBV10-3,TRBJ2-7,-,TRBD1,CATKTGVDYEQYF,TGTGCCACGAAGACAGGGGTGGACTACGAGCAGTACTTC
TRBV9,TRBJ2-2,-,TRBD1,CASSERPGTGSTGELFF,TGTGCCAGCAGTGAAAGACCCGGGACAGGGTCCACCGGGGAGCTGTTTTTT
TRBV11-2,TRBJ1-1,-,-,CASSLLPGGGTRAFF,TGTGCCAGCAGCTTACTCCCCGGGGGTGGAACGAGAGCTTTCTTT
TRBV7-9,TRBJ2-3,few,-,CASSYRRGNTDTQYF,TGTGCCAGCAGCTATCGTCGGGGGAACACAGATACGCAGTATTTT
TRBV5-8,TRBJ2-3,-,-,CASSLVVAGAPTQYF,TGTGCCAGCAGCTTGGTAGTGGCGGGGGCACCTACGCAGTATTTT
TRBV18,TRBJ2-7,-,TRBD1,CASSPRQGTYEQYF,TGTGCCAGCTCACCCCGACAGGGAACCTACGAGCAGTACTTC
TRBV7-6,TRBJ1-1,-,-,CASTPHDTWYTEAFF,TGTGCCAGTACCCCCCACGACACGTGGTATACTGAAGCTTTCTTT
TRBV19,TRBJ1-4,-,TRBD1,CASSTTGQPVYEKLFF,TGTGCCAGTAGTACTACGGGACAGCCGGTTTATGAAAAACTGTTTTTT
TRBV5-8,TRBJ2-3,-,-,CASSLGAGSTDTQYF,TGTGCCAGCAGCTTGGGGGCAGGGAGCACAGATACGCAGTATTTT
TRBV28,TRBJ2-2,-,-,CASRLPSRTGELFF,TGTGCCAGCAGACTCCCTTCTCGCACCGGGGAGCTGTTTTTT
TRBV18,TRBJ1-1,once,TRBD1,CASSPDRRRSEAFF,TGTGCCAGCTCACCGGACAGGAGAAGAAGTGAAGCTTTCTTT
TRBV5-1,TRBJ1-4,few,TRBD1,CASSPGQGFEKLFF,TGCGCCAGCAGCCCGGGACAGGGTTTTGAAAAACTGTTTTTT
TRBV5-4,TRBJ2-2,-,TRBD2,CASTPWLAGITGELFF,TGTGCCAGCACCCCTTGGTTAGCGGGGATCACCGGGGAGCTGTTTTTT
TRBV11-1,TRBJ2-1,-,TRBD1,CASSLVRTGRNEQFF,TGTGCCAGCAGCTTAGTTCGGACAGGGCGGAATGAGCAGTTCTTC
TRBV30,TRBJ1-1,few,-,CAWSAYTEAFF,TGTGCCTGGAGTGCTTACACTGAAGCTTTCTTT
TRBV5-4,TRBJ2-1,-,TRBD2,CASSLVERGNEQFF,TGTGCCAGCAGCTTGGTGGAGCGGGGCAATGAGCAGTTCTTC
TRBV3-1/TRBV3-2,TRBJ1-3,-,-,CASSQDSFSGNTIYF,TGTGCCAGCAGCCAAGACAGTTTCTCTGGAAACACCATATATTTT
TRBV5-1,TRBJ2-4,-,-,CASSLVAGENIQYF,TGCGCCAGCAGCTTGGTGGCAGGGGAAAACATTCAGTACTTC
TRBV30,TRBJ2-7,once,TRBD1,CAWSGRDSNYEQYF,TGTGCCTGGAGCGGCCGGGACAGTAACTACGAGCAGTACTTC